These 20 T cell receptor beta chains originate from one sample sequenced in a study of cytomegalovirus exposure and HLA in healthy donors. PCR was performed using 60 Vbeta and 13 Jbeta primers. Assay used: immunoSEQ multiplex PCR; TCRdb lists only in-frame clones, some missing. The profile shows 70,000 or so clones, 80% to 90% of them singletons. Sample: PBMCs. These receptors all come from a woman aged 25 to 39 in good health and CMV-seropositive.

This CDR3 reads CASSLFGGMETQYF. The DNA of the CDR3 is TGTGCCAGCAGCTTATTCGGGGGGATGGAGACCCAGTACTTC. This chain joins TRBV7-7 and TRBJ2-5; 7 bases fit TRBD2. From germline, CDR1 is SSHAT and CDR2 FNYEAQ (reference sequence). The CDR3 sequence is 14 residues long. V trimming: 2 bases; J trimming: 5 bases; junction bases outside the gene matches: 5.

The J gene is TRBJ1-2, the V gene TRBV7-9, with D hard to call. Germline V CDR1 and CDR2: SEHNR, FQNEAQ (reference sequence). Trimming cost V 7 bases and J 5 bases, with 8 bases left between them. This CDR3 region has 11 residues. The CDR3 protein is CASTAGYGYTF. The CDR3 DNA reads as TGTGCCAGCACCGCGGGGTATGGCTACACCTTC. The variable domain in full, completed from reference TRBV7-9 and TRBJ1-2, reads DTGVSQNPRHKITKRGQNVTFRCDPISEHNRLYWYRQTLGQGPEFLTYFQNEAQLEKSRLLSDRFSAERPKGSFSTLEIQRTEQGDSAMYLCASTAGYGYTFGSGTRLTVV.

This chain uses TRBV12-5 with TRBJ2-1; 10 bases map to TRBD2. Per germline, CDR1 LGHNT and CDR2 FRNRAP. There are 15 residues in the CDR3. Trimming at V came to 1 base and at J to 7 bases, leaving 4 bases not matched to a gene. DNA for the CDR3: TGTGCTAGTGGTTTGGCTAGCGGGAGAGGTAATGAGCAGTTCTTC. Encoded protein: CASGLASGRGNEQFF.

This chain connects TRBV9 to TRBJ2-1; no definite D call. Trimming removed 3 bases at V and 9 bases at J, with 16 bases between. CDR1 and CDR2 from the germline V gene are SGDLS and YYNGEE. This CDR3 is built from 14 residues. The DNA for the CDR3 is TGTGCCAGCAGCGGGGTGGCTAGATATGGTGAGCAGTTCTTC. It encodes CASSGVARYGEQFF.

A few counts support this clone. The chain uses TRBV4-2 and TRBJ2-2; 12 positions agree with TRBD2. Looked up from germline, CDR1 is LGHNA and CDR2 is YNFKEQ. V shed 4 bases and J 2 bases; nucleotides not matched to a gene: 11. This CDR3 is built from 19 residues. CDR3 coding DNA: TGTGCCAGCAGCCTAGGACTAGGACTAGCGGGAACCAACACCGGGGAGCTGTTTTTT. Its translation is CASSLGLGLAGTNTGELFF.

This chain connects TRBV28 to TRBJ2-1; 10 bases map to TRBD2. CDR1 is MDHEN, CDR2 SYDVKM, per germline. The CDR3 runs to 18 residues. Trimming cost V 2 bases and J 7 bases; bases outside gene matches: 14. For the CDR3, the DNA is TGTGCCAGCAGTTTACGGACCACCTCTAGCGGGAGCTTGAATGAGCAGTTCTTC. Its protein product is CASSLRTTSSGSLNEQFF.

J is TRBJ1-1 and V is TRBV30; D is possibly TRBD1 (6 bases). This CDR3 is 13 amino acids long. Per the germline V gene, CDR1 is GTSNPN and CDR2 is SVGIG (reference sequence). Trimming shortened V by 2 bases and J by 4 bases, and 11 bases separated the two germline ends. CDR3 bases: TGTGCCTGGAGTACACTCAGGGGCACTGAAGCTTTCTTT. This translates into CAWSTLRGTEAFF. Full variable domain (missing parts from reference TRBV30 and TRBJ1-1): SQTIHQWPATLVQPVGSPLSLECTVEGTSNPNLYWYRQAAGRGLQLLFYSVGIGQISSEVPQNLSASRPQDRQFILSSKKLLLSDSGFYLCAWSTLRGTEAFFGQGTRLTVV.

DNA for the CDR3: TGTGCCAGCAACACAGGCGGGACTAACTATGGCTACACCTTC. Residues: CASNTGGTNYGYTF. The chain links TRBV6-5 to TRBJ1-2, with D perhaps TRBD1 (5 bases). CDR1 MNHEY and CDR2 SVGAGI come from the germline V gene. V gave up 7 bases and J gave up 0 bases, with 12 bases separating them. The CDR3 length is 14 residues.

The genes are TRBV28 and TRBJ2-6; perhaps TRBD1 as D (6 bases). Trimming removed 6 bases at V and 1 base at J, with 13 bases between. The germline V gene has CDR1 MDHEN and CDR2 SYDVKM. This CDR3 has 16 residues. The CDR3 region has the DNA TGTGCCAGCAGCGACCTAGGGGGTTCTGGGGCCAACGTCCTGACTTTC. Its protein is CASSDLGGSGANVLTF.

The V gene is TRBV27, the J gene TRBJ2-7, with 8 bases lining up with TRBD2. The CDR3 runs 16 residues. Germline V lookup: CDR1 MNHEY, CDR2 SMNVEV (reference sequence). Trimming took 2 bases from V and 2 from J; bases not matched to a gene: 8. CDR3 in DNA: TGTGCCAGCAGTTTAGAAGGCGGGAGGCCGCCCTACGAGCAGTACTTC. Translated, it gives CASSLEGGRPPYEQYF.

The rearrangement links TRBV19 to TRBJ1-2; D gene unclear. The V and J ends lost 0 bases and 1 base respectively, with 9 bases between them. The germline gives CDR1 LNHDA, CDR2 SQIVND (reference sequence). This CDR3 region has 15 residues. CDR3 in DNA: TGTGCCAGTAGTATAGACCTCGGGGATAACTATGGCTACACCTTC. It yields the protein CASSIDLGDNYGYTF.

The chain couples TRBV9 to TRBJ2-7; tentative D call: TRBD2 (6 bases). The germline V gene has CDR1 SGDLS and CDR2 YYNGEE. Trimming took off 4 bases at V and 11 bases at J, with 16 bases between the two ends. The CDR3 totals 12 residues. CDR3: CASSPGRGGKYF. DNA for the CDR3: TGTGCCAGCAGCCCCGGACGGGGCGGGAAGTACTTC.

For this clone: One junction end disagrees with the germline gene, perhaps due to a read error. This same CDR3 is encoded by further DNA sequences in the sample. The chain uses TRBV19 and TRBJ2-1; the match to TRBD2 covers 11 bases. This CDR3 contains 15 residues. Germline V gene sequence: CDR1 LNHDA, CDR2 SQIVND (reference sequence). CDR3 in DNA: TGTGCCAGCAGTATGAGGCTAGCGGGAGGCAATGAGCAGTTCTTC. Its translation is CASSMRLAGGNEQFF.

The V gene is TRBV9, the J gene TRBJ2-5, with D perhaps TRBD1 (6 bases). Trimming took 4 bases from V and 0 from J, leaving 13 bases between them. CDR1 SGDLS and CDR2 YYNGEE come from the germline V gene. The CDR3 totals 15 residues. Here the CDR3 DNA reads TGTGCCAGCAGCCTAGGGGGAGTTCACCAAGAGACCCAGTACTTC. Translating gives CASSLGGVHQETQYF.

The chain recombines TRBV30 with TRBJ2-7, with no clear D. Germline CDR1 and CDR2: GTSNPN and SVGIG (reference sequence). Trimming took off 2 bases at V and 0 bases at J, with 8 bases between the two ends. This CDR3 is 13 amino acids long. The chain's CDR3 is CAWSKLPSYEQYF. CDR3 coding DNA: TGTGCCTGGAGTAAGCTCCCCTCCTACGAGCAGTACTTC.

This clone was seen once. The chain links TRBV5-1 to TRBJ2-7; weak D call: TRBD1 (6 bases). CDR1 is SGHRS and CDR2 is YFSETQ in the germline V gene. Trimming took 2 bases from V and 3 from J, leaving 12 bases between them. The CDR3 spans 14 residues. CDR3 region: CASSFYGQHYEQYF. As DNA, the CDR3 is TGCGCCAGCAGCTTCTATGGACAGCACTACGAGCAGTACTTC.

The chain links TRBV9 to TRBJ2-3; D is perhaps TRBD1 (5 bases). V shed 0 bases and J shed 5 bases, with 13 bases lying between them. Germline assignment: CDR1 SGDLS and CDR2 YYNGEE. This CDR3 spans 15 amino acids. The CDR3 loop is CASSVGQGSGDTQYF. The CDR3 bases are TGTGCCAGCAGCGTAGGGCAGGGATCAGGAGATACGCAGTATTTT.

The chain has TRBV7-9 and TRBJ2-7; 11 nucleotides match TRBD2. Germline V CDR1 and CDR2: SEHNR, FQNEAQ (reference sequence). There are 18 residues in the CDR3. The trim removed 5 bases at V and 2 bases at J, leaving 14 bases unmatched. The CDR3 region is CASSTTSGRSPGAYEQYF. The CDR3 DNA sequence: TGTGCCAGCAGCACTACTAGCGGGAGATCCCCTGGGGCCTACGAGCAGTACTTC.

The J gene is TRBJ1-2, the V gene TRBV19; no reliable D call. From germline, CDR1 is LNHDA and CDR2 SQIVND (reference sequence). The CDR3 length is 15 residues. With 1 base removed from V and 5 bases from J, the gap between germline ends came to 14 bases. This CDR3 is CASSIGVERDYGYTF. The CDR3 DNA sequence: TGTGCCAGTAGTATAGGAGTCGAGAGAGATTATGGCTACACCTTC.

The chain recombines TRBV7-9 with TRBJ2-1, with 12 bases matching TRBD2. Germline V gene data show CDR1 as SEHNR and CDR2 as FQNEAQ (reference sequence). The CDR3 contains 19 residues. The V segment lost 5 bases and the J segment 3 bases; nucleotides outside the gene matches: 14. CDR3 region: CASSLLAGGPGFDYNEQFF. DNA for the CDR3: TGTGCCAGCAGCCTGCTAGCGGGAGGGCCCGGATTTGACTACAATGAGCAGTTCTTC.